This is a list of T cell receptor beta chains from one sample in a study of cytomegalovirus exposure and HLA in healthy donors. TCRdb's copy holds only in-frame clones and misses some; the assay was immunoSEQ multiplex PCR. The data contain 150,000 to 200,000 clones, just under 90% of them singletons. The sample comprised PBMCs. These receptors all come from a woman in her twenties or thirties in good health and CMV-seronegative. CDR3s include the opening cysteine and the closing phenylalanine or tryptophan. Fields, in order: CDR3 protein, J gene, V gene, clone size. The size field is filled for only some rows; it gives once, few, many or a size class.

CASSQVGGLMNTEAFF	TRBJ1-1	TRBV4-1	NA
CASSLGPPGGYEQYF	TRBJ2-7	TRBV19	once
CASSMGTVMNTEAFF	TRBJ1-1	TRBV19	NA
CASSITRQGEGQPQHF	TRBJ1-5	TRBV19	few
CASSRKRTSGGEKATDTQYF	TRBJ2-3	TRBV5-4	NA
CASSSGLAGEQYF	TRBJ2-7	TRBV11-2	once
CSVDNRRGLFVGELFF	TRBJ2-2	TRBV29-1	NA
CASNPDSLPYGYTF	TRBJ1-2	TRBV7-9	NA
CASIPGAGGEKLFF	TRBJ1-4	TRBV5-5	NA
CASSVDILTNEQFF	TRBJ2-1	TRBV9	NA
CASSVSVGGGRHEQYF	TRBJ2-7	TRBV9	NA
CASSLGPRNGLYNEQFF	TRBJ2-1	TRBV7-8	NA
CASSEFGAFSGNTIYF	TRBJ1-3	TRBV6-1	NA
CASSQGQGPTEAFF	TRBJ1-1	TRBV4-2	NA
CSVEQGYGLFF	TRBJ1-4	TRBV29-1	NA
CASSLGSGGTTANQQIF	TRBJ1-2	TRBV5-6	NA
CASSAHRDTGELFF	TRBJ2-2	TRBV9	once
CASSLVGEQQYF	TRBJ2-7	TRBV5-1	NA
CASSAGLAGVNTGELFF	TRBJ2-2	TRBV9	NA
CASSWWTGDSGELFF	TRBJ2-2	TRBV7-9	NA
CASSADRGQGSGYTF	TRBJ1-2	TRBV5-1	NA
CASSVPGGGYTF	TRBJ1-2	TRBV19	NA
CASSSFQGASYNEQFF	TRBJ2-1	TRBV21-1	NA
CASSHRPRQGAVEQFF	TRBJ2-1	TRBV14	NA
CASSYRQRATNEKLFF	TRBJ1-4	TRBV4-1	NA